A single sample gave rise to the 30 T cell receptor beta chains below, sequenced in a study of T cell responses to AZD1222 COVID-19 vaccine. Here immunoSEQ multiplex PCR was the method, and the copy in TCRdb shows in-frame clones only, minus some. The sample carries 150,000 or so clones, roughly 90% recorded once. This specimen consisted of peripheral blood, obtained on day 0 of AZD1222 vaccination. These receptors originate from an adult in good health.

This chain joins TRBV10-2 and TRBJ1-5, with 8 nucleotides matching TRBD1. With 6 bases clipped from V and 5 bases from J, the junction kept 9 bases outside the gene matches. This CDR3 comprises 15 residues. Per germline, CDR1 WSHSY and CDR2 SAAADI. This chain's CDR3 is CASRTGQGGDQPQHF. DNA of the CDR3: TGCGCCAGCAGAACCGGACAGGGCGGGGATCAGCCCCAGCATTTT.

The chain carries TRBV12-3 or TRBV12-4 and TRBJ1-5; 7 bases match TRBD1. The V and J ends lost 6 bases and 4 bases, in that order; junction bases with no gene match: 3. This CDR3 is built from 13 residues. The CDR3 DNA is TGTGCCAGCAGCAGGGGGGTTAATCAGCCCCAGCATTTT. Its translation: CASSRGVNQPQHF.

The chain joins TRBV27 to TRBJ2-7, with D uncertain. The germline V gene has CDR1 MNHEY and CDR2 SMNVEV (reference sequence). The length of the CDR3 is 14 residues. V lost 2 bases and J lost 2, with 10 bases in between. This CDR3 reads CASSLVSLPYEQYF. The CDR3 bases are TGTGCCAGCAGTTTAGTCTCTCTACCCTACGAGCAGTACTTC.

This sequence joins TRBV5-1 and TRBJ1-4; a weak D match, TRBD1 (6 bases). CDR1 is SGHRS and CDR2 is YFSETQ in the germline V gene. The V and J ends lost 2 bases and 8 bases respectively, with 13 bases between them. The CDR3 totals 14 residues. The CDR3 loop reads CASSLQGLGEKLFF. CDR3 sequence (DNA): TGCGCCAGCAGCTTACAGGGCCTCGGGGAAAAACTGTTTTTT.

The CDR3 DNA is TGCGCCAGCAGCTGGGGACAGGGGGAAGAGACCCAGTACTTC. This encodes CASSWGQGEETQYF. This sequence joins TRBV4-1 and TRBJ2-5; TRBD1 aligns across 11 bases. This CDR3 has 14 amino acids. Germline V CDR1 and CDR2: MGHRA, YSYEKL. With V trimmed by 5 bases and J by 3 bases, 2 bases remained unmatched.

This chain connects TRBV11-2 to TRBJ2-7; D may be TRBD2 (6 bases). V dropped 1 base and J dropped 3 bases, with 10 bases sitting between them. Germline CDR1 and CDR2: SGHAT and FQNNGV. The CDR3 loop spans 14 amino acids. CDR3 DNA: TGTGCCAGCAGCTTAGTGGGAGGCAGCTACGAGCAGTACTTC. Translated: CASSLVGGSYEQYF.

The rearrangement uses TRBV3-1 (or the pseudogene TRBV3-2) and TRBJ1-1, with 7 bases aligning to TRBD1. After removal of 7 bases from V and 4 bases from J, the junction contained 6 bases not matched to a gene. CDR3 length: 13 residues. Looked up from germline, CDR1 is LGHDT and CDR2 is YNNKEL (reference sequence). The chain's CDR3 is CASTNSGGTEAFF. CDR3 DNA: TGTGCCAGCACCAATTCAGGGGGCACTGAAGCTTTCTTT.

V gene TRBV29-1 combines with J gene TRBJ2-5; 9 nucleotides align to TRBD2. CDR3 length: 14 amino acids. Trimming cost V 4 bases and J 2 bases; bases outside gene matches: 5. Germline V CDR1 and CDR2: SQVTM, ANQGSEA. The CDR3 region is CSVALAGFQETQYF. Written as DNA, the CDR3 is TGCAGCGTTGCCCTAGCGGGGTTTCAAGAGACCCAGTACTTC.

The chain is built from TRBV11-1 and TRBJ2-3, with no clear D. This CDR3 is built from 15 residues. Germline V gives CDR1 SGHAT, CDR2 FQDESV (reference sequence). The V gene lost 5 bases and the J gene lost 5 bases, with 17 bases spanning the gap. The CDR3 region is CASSPAGPPKDTQYF. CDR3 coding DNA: TGTGCCAGCAGCCCGGCCGGACCCCCTAAAGATACGCAGTATTTT.

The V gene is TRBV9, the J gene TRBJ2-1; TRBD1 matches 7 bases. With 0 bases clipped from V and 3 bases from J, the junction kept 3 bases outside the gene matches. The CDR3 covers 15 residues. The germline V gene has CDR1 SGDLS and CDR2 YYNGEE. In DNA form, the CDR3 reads TGTGCCAGCAGCGTAGCATGGGACAGCTACAATGAGCAGTTCTTC. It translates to CASSVAWDSYNEQFF. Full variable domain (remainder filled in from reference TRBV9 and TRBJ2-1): DSGVTQTPKHLITATGQRVTLRCSPRSGDLSVYWYQQSLDQGLQFLIQYYNGEERAKGNILERFSAQQFPDLHSELNLSSLELGDSALYFCASSVAWDSYNEQFFGPGTRLTVL.

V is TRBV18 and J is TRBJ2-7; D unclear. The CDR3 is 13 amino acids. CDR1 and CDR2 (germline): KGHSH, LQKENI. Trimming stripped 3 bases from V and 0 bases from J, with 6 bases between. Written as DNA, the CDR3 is TGTGCCAGCTCACCCGAATCCTCCTACGAGCAGTACTTC. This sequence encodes CASSPESSYEQYF.

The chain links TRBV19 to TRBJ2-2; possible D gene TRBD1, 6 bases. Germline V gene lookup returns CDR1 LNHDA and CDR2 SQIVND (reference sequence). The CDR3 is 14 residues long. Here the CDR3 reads CATQDRSNTGELFF. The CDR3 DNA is TGTGCTACTCAGGACAGATCGAACACCGGGGAGCTGTTTTTT.

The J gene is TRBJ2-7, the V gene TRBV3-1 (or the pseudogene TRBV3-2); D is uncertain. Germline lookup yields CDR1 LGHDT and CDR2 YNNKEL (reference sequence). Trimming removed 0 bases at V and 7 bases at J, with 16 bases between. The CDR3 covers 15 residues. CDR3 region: CASSQEARPSMEQYF. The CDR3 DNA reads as TGTGCCAGCAGCCAAGAAGCACGTCCGAGTATGGAGCAGTACTTC.

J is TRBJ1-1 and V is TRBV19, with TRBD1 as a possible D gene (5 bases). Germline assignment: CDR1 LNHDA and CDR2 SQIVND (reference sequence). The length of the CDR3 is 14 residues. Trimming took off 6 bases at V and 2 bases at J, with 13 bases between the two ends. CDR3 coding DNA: TGTGCCAGTAGCGGGACCGCCTACAACACTGAAGCTTTCTTT. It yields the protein CASSGTAYNTEAFF.

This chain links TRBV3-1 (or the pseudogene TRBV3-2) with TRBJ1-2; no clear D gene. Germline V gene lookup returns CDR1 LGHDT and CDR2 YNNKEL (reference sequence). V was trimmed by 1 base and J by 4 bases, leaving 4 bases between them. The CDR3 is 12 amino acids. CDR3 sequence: CASSQASYGYTF. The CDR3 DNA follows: TGTGCCAGCAGCCAAGCGAGCTATGGCTACACCTTC.

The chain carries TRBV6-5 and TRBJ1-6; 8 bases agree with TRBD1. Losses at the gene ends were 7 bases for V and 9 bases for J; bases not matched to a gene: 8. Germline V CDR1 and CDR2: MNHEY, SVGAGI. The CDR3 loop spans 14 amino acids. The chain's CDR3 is CASTDRQGASPLHF. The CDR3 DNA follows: TGTGCCAGCACCGACAGGCAGGGGGCTTCACCCCTCCACTTT.

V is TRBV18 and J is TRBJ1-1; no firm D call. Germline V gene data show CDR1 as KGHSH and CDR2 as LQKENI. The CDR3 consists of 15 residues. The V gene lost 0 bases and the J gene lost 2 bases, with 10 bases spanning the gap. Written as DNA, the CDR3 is TGTGCCAGCTCACCACCAGGTCGCCAAAACACTGAAGCTTTCTTT. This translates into CASSPPGRQNTEAFF.

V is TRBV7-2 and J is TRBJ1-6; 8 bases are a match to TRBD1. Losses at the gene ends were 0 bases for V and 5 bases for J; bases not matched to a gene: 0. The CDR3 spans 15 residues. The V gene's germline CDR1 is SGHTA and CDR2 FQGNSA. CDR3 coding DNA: TGTGCCAGCAGCTTAGCGACAGGGGATAATTCACCCCTCCACTTT. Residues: CASSLATGDNSPLHF.

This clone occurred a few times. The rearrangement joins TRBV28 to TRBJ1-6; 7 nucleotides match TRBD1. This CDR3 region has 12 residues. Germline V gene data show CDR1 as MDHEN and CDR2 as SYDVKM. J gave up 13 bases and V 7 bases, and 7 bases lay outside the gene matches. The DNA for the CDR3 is TGTGCCAGCACCCTCCTCAGGGGGCCCCTCCACTTT. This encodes CASTLLRGPLHF.

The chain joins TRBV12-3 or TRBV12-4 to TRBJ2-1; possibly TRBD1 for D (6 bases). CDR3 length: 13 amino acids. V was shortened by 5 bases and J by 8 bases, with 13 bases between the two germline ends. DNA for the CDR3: TGTGCCAGCAGTATACAGGGAGCACATGAGCAGTTCTTC. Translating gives CASSIQGAHEQFF.

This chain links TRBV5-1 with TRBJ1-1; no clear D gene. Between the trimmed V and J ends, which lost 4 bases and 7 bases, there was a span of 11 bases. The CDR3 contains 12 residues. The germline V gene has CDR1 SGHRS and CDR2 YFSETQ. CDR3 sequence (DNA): TGCGCCAGCAGCCCATCGGGCTTTGAAGCTTTCTTT. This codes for CASSPSGFEAFF.

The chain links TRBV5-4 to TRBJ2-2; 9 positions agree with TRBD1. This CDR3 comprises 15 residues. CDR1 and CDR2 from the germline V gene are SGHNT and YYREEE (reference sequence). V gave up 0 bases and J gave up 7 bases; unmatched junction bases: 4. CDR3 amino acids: CASSLDRGQNGELFF. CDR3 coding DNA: TGTGCCAGCAGCTTGGACAGGGGGCAAAACGGGGAGCTGTTTTTT.

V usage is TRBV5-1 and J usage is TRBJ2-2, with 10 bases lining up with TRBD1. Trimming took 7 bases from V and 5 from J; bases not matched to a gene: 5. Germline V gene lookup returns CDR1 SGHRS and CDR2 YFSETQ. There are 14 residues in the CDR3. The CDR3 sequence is CASGTGEVTGELFF. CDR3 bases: TGCGCCAGCGGGACAGGGGAAGTAACCGGGGAGCTGTTTTTT.

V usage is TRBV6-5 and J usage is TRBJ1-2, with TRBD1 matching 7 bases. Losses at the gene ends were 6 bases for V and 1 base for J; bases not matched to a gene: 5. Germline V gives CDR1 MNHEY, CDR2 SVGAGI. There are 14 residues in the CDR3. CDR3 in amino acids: CASRLGQNNYGYTF. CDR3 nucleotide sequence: TGTGCCAGCAGATTGGGACAGAATAACTATGGCTACACCTTC.

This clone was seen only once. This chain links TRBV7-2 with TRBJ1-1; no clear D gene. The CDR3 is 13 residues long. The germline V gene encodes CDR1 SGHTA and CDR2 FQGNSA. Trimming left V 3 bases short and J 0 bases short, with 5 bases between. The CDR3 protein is CASSFGMNTEAFF. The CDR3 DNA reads TGTGCCAGCAGCTTCGGGATGAACACTGAAGCTTTCTTT.

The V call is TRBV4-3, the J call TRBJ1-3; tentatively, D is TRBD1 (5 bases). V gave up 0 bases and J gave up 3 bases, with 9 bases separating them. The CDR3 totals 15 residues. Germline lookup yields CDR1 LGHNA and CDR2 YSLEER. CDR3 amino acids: CASSQEEGNGNTIYF. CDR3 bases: TGCGCCAGCAGCCAAGAGGAGGGGAATGGAAACACCATATATTTT.

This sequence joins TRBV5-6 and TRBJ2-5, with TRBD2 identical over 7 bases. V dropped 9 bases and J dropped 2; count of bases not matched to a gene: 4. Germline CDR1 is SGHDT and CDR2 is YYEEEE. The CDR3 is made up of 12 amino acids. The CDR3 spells CAKAGEQETQYF. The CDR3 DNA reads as TGTGCCAAGGCGGGGGAGCAAGAGACCCAGTACTTC. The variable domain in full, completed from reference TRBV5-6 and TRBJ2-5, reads DAGVTQSPTHLIKTRGQQVTLRCSPKSGHDTVSWYQQALGQGPQFIFQYYEEEERQRGNFPDRFSGHQFPNYSSELNVNALLLGDSALYLCAKAGEQETQYFGPGTRLLVL.

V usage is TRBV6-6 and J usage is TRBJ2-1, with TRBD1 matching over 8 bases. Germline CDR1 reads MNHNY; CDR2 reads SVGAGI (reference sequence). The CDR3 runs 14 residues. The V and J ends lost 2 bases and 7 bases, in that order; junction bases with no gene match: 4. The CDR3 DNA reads TGTGCCAGCAGTTACGGACAGGGAATTAATGAGCAGTTCTTC. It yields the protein CASSYGQGINEQFF.

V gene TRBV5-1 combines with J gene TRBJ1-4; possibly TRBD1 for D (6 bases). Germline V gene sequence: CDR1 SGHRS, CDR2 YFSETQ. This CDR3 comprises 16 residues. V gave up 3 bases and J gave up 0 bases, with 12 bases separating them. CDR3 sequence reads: CASSSGQIATNEKLFF. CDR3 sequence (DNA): TGCGCCAGCAGCTCCGGACAGATAGCAACTAATGAAAAACTGTTTTTT. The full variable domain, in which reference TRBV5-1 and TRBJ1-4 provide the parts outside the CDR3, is KAGVTQTPRYLIKTRGQQVTLSCSPISGHRSVSWYQQTPGQGLQFLFEYFSETQRNKGNFPGRFSGRQFSNSRSEMNVSTLELGDSALYLCASSSGQIATNEKLFFGSGTQLSVL.

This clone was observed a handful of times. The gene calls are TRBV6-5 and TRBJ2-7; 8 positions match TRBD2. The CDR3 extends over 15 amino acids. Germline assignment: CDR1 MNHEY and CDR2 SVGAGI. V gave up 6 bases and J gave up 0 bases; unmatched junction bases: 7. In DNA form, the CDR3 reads TGTGCCAGCAGACAGCCCGGGGGGGACTCCTACGAGCAGTACTTC. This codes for CASRQPGGDSYEQYF.